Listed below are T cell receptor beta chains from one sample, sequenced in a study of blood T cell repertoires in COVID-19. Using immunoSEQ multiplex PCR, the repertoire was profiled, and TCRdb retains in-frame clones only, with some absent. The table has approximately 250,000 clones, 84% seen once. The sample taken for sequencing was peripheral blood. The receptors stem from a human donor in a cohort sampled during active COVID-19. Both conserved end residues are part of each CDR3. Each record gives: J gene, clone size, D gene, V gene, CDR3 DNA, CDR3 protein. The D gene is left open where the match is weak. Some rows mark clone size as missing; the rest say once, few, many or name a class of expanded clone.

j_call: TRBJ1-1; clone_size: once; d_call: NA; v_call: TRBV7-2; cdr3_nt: TGTGCCAGCGAACCCCGCCCTTTTACTCCAACTGAAGCTTTCTTT; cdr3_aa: CASEPRPFTPTEAFF
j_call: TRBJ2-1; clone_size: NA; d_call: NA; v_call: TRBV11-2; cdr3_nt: TGTGCCAGCATCCCTCCGGCGGGATCCTACAATGAGCAGTTCTTC; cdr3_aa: CASIPPAGSYNEQFF
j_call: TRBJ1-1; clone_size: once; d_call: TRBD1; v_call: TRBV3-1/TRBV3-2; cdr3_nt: TGTGCCAGCAGCCCGAAGACAGGGGACACTGAAGCTTTCTTT; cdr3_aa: CASSPKTGDTEAFF
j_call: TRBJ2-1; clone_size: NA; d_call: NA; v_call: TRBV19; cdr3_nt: TGTGCCAGTAGTATGAAGGGGGTAGCTTACAATGAGCAGTTCTTC; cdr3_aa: CASSMKGVAYNEQFF
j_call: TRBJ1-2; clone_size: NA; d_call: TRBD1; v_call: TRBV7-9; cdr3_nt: TGTGCCAGCAGCCATGAAGCCGGGACAGCCGATGGCTACACCTTC; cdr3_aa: CASSHEAGTADGYTF
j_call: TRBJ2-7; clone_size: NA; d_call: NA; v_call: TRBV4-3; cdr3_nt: TGCGCCAGCAGCCAAGTATTGACGGGTGAGCAGTACTTC; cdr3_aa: CASSQVLTGEQYF
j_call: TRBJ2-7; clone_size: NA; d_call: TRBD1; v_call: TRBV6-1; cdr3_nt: TGTGCCAGCAGTGAAACCGGGACAGGGGCACCCACGAGGCTCTACGAGCAGTACTTC; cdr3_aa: CASSETGTGAPTRLYEQYF
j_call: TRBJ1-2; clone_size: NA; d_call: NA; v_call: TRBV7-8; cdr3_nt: TGTGCCAGCAGCTTAGTGCGCACAGCTAATGGCTACACCTTC; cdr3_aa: CASSLVRTANGYTF
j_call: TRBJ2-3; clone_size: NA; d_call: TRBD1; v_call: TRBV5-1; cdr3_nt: TGCGCCAGCAGCTTGGGAGACAGGGGAACAACGCAGTATTTT; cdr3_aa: CASSLGDRGTTQYF
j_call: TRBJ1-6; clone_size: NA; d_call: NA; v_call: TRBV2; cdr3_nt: TGTGCCAGCAGTGTCGGTGAGGGCGGTTCACCCCTCCACTTT; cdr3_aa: CASSVGEGGSPLHF
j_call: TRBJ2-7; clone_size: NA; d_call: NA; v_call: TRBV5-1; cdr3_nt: TGCGCCAGCAGCTTGGATACAGGGTTCTCCTACGAGCAGTACTTC; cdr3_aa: CASSLDTGFSYEQYF
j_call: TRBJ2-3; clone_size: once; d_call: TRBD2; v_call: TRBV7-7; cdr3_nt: TGTGCTAGCAGCTTAGCAGGGACTAGCGGTACAGATACGCAGTATTTT; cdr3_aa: CASSLAGTSGTDTQYF
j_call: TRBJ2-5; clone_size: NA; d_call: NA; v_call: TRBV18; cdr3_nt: TGTGCCAGCTCACCAATGAGCGCCCCCGAGACCCAGTACTTC; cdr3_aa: CASSPMSAPETQYF